The 27 T cell receptor beta chains in this list originate from one sample, sequenced in a study of cytomegalovirus exposure and HLA in healthy donors. Profiling relied on immunoSEQ multiplex PCR, and the TCRdb table lists in-frame clones only, not all of them. The table records some 310,000 clones, around 90% of them present only once. The sequenced material came from PBMCs. All receptors come from a man under 40 in good health and CMV-seronegative.

The J gene is TRBJ2-7, the V gene TRBV27; TRBD1 is a possible D gene (5 bases). Germline CDR1 and CDR2: MNHEY and SMNVEV (reference sequence). This CDR3 region has 15 residues. The germline V and J ends were trimmed by 2 bases and 3 bases, with 14 bases remaining between them. This CDR3 is CASSLGAGNFYEQYF. CDR3 DNA sequence: TGTGCCAGCAGTTTAGGGGCAGGGAATTTCTACGAGCAGTACTTC.

The chain recombines TRBV6-5 with TRBJ2-7; 8 nucleotides align to TRBD2. The CDR3 extends over 12 amino acids. V shed 5 bases, J shed 4 bases, and the junction held 1 base outside the gene matches. Germline V lookup: CDR1 MNHEY, CDR2 SVGAGI. CDR3 sequence: CASSRGGYEQYF. CDR3 bases: TGTGCCAGCAGTCGGGGGGGGTACGAGCAGTACTTC.

CDR3 sequence reads: CASSGQSGVLSGYTF. The CDR3 nucleotides read TGTGCCAGCAGCGGCCAATCGGGGGTTTTGAGTGGCTACACCTTC. The genes are TRBV9 and TRBJ1-2, with a weak D call TRBD1 (5 bases). CDR1 is SGDLS and CDR2 is YYNGEE in the germline V gene. This CDR3 contains 15 residues. Trimming shortened V by 3 bases and J by 7 bases, and 19 bases separated the two germline ends.

The chain employs TRBV7-8 and TRBJ2-3; TRBD2 matches 7 bases. The CDR3 consists of 15 residues. Germline trimming cut 5 bases from V and 1 base from J; bases unmatched to any gene: 6. In germline, CDR1 is SGHVS, CDR2 FQNEAQ. The CDR3 reads CASSVVGGGTDTQYF. The CDR3 DNA is TGTGCCAGCAGCGTCGTGGGGGGGGGCACAGATACGCAGTATTTT.

The chain couples TRBV7-8 to TRBJ2-1; D is undetermined. V lost 1 base, J lost 2 bases, and 9 bases lay in between. Germline loops: CDR1 SGHVS, CDR2 FQNEAQ. The CDR3 sequence is 15 residues long. CDR3 in amino acids: CASSLDEATYNEQFF. The CDR3 DNA reads TGTGCCAGCAGCTTAGACGAAGCTACCTACAATGAGCAGTTCTTC.

Here the CDR3 reads CASSSGQNTEAFF. In nucleotides, the CDR3 is TGTGCCAGCAGCTCAGGACAGAACACTGAAGCTTTCTTT. V usage is TRBV11-2 and J usage is TRBJ1-1, with TRBD1 as a possible D gene (5 bases). V gave up 4 bases and J gave up 1 base, with 7 bases separating them. This CDR3 is 13 amino acids long. Germline CDR1 and CDR2: SGHAT and FQNNGV.

There are a few counts of this clone. The chain has TRBV10-2 and TRBJ2-7; TRBD1 agrees at 7 bases. CDR1 is WSHSY and CDR2 is SAAADI in the germline V gene. The CDR3 consists of 14 residues. With 2 bases clipped from V and 4 bases from J, the junction kept 5 bases outside the gene matches. Here the CDR3 DNA reads TGCGCCAGCAGTGAGGTAGGGGGCAAATACGAGCAGTACTTC. Translation gives CASSEVGGKYEQYF.

V is TRBV27 and J is TRBJ1-5; the match to TRBD1 covers 7 bases. Trimming cost V 5 bases and J 3 bases; bases outside gene matches: 10. The length of the CDR3 is 16 residues. The germline V gene has CDR1 MNHEY and CDR2 SMNVEV (reference sequence). CDR3 loop: CASSPSLGGSNQPQHF. Written as DNA, the CDR3 is TGTGCCAGCAGTCCTAGCTTAGGGGGCTCCAATCAGCCCCAGCATTTT.

The V and J genes are TRBV5-8 and TRBJ1-2, with D perhaps TRBD1 (5 bases). The CDR3 is made up of 13 amino acids. Germline assignment: CDR1 SGHTS and CDR2 YDEGEE. The germline V and J ends were trimmed by 3 bases and 4 bases, with 10 bases remaining between them. The CDR3 is CASSSAGGYGYTF. The CDR3 nucleotides are TGTGCCAGCAGCTCTGCGGGGGGCTATGGCTACACCTTC.

The chain employs TRBV19 and TRBJ2-3; 8 nucleotides match TRBD1. CDR3 length equals 14 residues. J was trimmed by 2 bases and V by 5 bases; bases with no gene match: 3. Germline CDR1 is LNHDA and CDR2 is SQIVND (reference sequence). The CDR3 reads CASSPTGVTDTQYF. In nucleotides, the CDR3 is TGTGCCAGTAGTCCGACAGGGGTCACAGATACGCAGTATTTT.

The rearrangement joins TRBV29-1 to TRBJ1-2; D is ambiguous. There are 12 residues in the CDR3. V lost 3 bases to trimming and J lost 2 bases, with 7 bases between them. In germline, CDR1 is SQVTM, CDR2 ANQGSEA. Here the CDR3 DNA reads TGCAGCGTTGAGTGGGAGAACTATGGCTACACCTTC. It yields the protein CSVEWENYGYTF.

V usage is TRBV6-5 and J usage is TRBJ2-2; TRBD1 agrees at 9 bases. V was clipped by 8 bases and J by 6 bases; unmatched bases: 10. This CDR3 has 15 residues. Germline V CDR1 and CDR2: MNHEY, SVGAGI. The CDR3 here is CASYLGTGSAGELFF. In nucleotides, the CDR3 is TGTGCCAGCTATCTCGGGACAGGGTCCGCCGGGGAGCTGTTTTTT.

V gene TRBV11-2 combines with J gene TRBJ2-7, with 14 bases matching TRBD2. V dropped 4 bases and J dropped 0; count of bases not matched to a gene: 5. Germline-derived CDR1 and CDR2 are SGHAT and FQNNGV. This CDR3 spans 17 amino acids. CDR3 sequence: CASSSGTSGGHSYEQYF. CDR3 nucleotides: TGTGCCAGCAGCTCGGGGACTAGCGGGGGCCACTCCTACGAGCAGTACTTC.

This rearrangement joins TRBV5-6 to TRBJ1-2; possible D gene TRBD1, 6 bases. CDR1 is SGHDT and CDR2 is YYEEEE in the germline V gene. Trimming removed 0 bases from V and 4 bases from J, with 16 bases in between. This CDR3 has 16 residues. CDR3 in DNA: TGTGCCAGCAGCTTGGTTACAGGGCCGGCATTCTATGGCTACACCTTC. Its translation is CASSLVTGPAFYGYTF.

The chain uses TRBV11-2 and TRBJ1-1, with 7 bases fitting TRBD1. V was pared by 5 bases and J by 4 bases, with 7 bases of the junction left unmatched. From germline, CDR1 is SGHAT and CDR2 FQNNGV. This CDR3 has 14 amino acids. This CDR3 is CASSIRQGGTEAFF. CDR3 DNA sequence: TGTGCCAGCAGCATTCGACAGGGAGGCACTGAAGCTTTCTTT.

The chain has TRBV7-9 and TRBJ1-1; possibly TRBD1 for D (5 bases). Germline V lookup: CDR1 SEHNR, CDR2 FQNEAQ (reference sequence). The V end was cut by 8 bases, the J end by 8 bases, with 15 bases between. This CDR3 has 12 amino acids. CDR3 DNA sequence: TGTGCCAGCTTTGCAGGGCAAGTAGAAGCTTTCTTT. Translation: CASFAGQVEAFF.

This clone was seen a few times. The V and J genes are TRBV6-1 and TRBJ1-2; TRBD1 agrees at 9 bases. The CDR3 covers 16 residues. V lost 4 bases and J lost 4; bases outside the gene matches: 10. Germline V gives CDR1 MNHNS, CDR2 SASEGT. CDR3 DNA sequence: TGTGCCAGCAGTGGATCCGGGGACAGGGATACCTATGGCTACACCTTC. Translating gives CASSGSGDRDTYGYTF.

The rearrangement links TRBV25-1 to TRBJ1-1, with TRBD1 as a possible D gene (6 bases). Trimming removed 6 bases from V and 1 base from J, with 6 bases in between. The germline gives CDR1 MGHDK, CDR2 SYGVNS. CDR3 size: 12 residues. The CDR3 protein is CASRQGNTEAFF. Here the CDR3 DNA reads TGTGCCAGCAGACAGGGGAACACTGAAGCTTTCTTT.

This rearrangement joins TRBV25-1 to TRBJ2-2; D unclear. V dropped 10 bases and J dropped 0 bases, with 9 bases sitting between them. The V gene's germline CDR1 is MGHDK and CDR2 SYGVNS. This CDR3 is built from 13 residues. CDR3 amino acids: CATDSPNTGELFF. CDR3 nucleotides: TGTGCCACAGACTCCCCGAACACCGGGGAGCTGTTTTTT.

The CDR3 sequence is CSAQGTENTGELFF. In nucleotides, the CDR3 is TGCAGCGCCCAGGGGACGGAGAACACCGGGGAGCTGTTTTTT. The chain joins TRBV29-1 to TRBJ2-2, with a weak D call TRBD1 (6 bases). V was trimmed by 7 bases and J by 1 base, leaving 13 bases between them. The length of the CDR3 is 14 residues. Germline CDR1 reads SQVTM; CDR2 reads ANQGSEA.

The chain joins TRBV7-9 to TRBJ2-5; TRBD2 is a possible D gene (6 bases). The V end was cut by 5 bases, the J end by 0 bases, with 16 bases between. The CDR3 covers 16 residues. Germline CDR1 reads SEHNR; CDR2 reads FQNEAQ (reference sequence). The CDR3 DNA is TGTGCCAGCAGCCCCCTCCCGGGACTGAACCAAGAGACCCAGTACTTC. Translated, it gives CASSPLPGLNQETQYF.

The count of this clone is one. This chain links TRBV9 with TRBJ1-2; perhaps TRBD1 as D (6 bases). Trimming pared 2 bases from V and 2 bases from J, leaving 10 bases between. This CDR3 has 14 amino acids. Per germline, CDR1 SGDLS and CDR2 YYNGEE. This CDR3 is CASSVGTQNYGYTF. In DNA form, the CDR3 reads TGTGCCAGCAGCGTCGGGACACAGAACTATGGCTACACCTTC. The variable domain in full, completed from reference TRBV9 and TRBJ1-2, reads DSGVTQTPKHLITATGQRVTLRCSPRSGDLSVYWYQQSLDQGLQFLIQYYNGEERAKGNILERFSAQQFPDLHSELNLSSLELGDSALYFCASSVGTQNYGYTFGSGTRLTVV.

This clone has only one observation. The rearrangement links TRBV6-5 to TRBJ2-7; possible D gene TRBD1, 5 bases. The CDR3 loop spans 14 amino acids. V was clipped by 4 bases and J by 3 bases, with 13 bases between them. The germline V gene encodes CDR1 MNHEY and CDR2 SVGAGI. DNA of the CDR3: TGTGCCAGCAGTTCCGCAGGGATAGGCTACGAGCAGTACTTC. This translates into CASSSAGIGYEQYF.

This chain uses TRBV11-2 with TRBJ1-6, with unresolved D. Trimming left V 2 bases short and J 9 bases short, with 5 bases between. There are 12 residues in the CDR3. Germline CDR1 and CDR2: SGHAT and FQNNGV. CDR3 amino acids: CASSLSVSPLHF. The CDR3 DNA follows: TGTGCCAGCAGCTTATCTGTTTCACCCCTCCACTTT.

The chain joins TRBV7-9 to TRBJ2-2; D perhaps matches TRBD2 (6 bases). Trimming stripped 3 bases from V and 1 base from J, with 12 bases between. The CDR3 runs to 16 residues. Germline-derived CDR1 and CDR2 are SEHNR and FQNEAQ (reference sequence). The CDR3 here is CASSFQSGVNTGELFF. The CDR3 DNA is TGTGCCAGCAGCTTCCAATCGGGGGTGAACACCGGGGAGCTGTTTTTT.

V and J are TRBV7-9 and TRBJ1-4, with 9 nucleotides matching TRBD1. The CDR3 runs to 15 residues. Germline CDR1 is SEHNR and CDR2 is FQNEAQ (reference sequence). The V gene end was trimmed by 4 bases and the J gene end by 10 bases; junction bases not matched to a gene: 10. CDR3 in amino acids: CASSSRDRAGGKLFF. In nucleotides, the CDR3 is TGTGCCAGCAGCTCCCGGGACAGGGCGGGCGGAAAACTGTTTTTT.

This chain links TRBV6-5 with TRBJ2-3; D possibly corresponds to TRBD2 (5 bases). Trimming left V 0 bases short and J 6 bases short, with 13 bases between. Germline V lookup: CDR1 MNHEY, CDR2 SVGAGI. The CDR3 has 15 amino acids. CDR3 residues: CASSYSTTGRDTQYF. CDR3 nucleotides: TGTGCCAGCAGTTACTCGACTACTGGGCGGGATACGCAGTATTTT.